The T cell receptor (beta chain) under discussion was sequenced for a study of T cells after posttransplantation cyclophosphamide. The study's findings and limits: Later blood repertoires were often dominated by clones from the donor CD8+ memory compartment. Recipient CMV seropositivity and CMV reactivation strongly tracked TRB clonality. Skin or GI-infiltrating T cells shared few TRB sequences with blood.

This clone was detected ten times or more. Its antigen is undetermined. Only in-frame clones appear in the TCRdb table, and some are missing; sequencing was by immunoSEQ multiplex PCR. Altogether 40,000 to 45,000 clones were found in the sample, and no singletons occur. Trimming at V came to 4 bases and at J to 0 bases, leaving 5 bases not matched to a gene. Germline CDR1 reads SGHKS; CDR2 reads YYEKEE (reference sequence). The CDR3 length is 15 residues. This sequence was found in a man aged 35-49 years in good health, CMV-negative, and a related stem cell transplant donor. Sequencing was performed on PBMCs. The rearrangement links TRBV5-5 to TRBJ1-1; TRBD1 agrees at 8 bases. The CDR3: CASSNRQGLNTEAFF. As DNA, the CDR3 is TGTGCCAGCAGCAACCGACAGGGGCTGAACACTGAAGCTTTCTTT.